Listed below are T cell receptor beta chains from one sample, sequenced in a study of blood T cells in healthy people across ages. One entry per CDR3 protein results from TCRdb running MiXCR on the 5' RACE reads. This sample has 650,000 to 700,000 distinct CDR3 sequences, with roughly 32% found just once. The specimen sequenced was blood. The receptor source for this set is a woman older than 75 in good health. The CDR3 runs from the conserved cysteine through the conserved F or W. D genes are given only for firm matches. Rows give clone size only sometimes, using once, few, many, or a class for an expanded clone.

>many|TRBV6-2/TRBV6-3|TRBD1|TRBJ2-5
TGTGCCAGCAGAGAACCGGGACAGGGTACGGGGGAGACCCAGTACTTC
CASREPGQGTGETQYF
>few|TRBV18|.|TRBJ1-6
TGTGCCAGCTCACCACAGGGTACTTCACCCCTCCACTTT
CASSPQGTSPLHF
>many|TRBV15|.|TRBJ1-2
TGTGCCACCAGCAGAGATCCTAACAGTAACTATGGCTACACCTTC
CATSRDPNSNYGYTF
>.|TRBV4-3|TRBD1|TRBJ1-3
TGCGCCAGCAGCCAAGATCCACAGGGGGACACCATATATTTT
CASSQDPQGDTIYF
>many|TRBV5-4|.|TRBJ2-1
TGTGCCAGCAGCCGTGTGGGGAGCTCCTACAATGAGCAGTTCTTC
CASSRVGSSYNEQFF
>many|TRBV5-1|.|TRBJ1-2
TGCGCCAGCAGCTTAACGGACCGAGGGGATGGCTACACCTTC
CASSLTDRGDGYTF
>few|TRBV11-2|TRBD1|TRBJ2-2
TGTGCCAGCAGCAAGGACAGGGACACCGGGGAGCTGTTTTTT
CASSKDRDTGELFF
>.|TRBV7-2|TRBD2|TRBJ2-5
TGTGCCAGCAGCTCTGGACTGGCTAGCGGGGAGGGGACCCAGTACTTC
CASSSGLASGEGTQYF
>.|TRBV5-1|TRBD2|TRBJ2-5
TGCGCCAGCAGCTTGGCCGTGTCCCGTTGGACTAGCGGAGCCTCGGGGACCCAGTACTTC
CASSLAVSRWTSGASGTQYF
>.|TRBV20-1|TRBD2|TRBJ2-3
TGCAGTGCTAGAGTCCTCCTAGCGGGTATTACAGATACGCAGTATTTT
CSARVLLAGITDTQYF
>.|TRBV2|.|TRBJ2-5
TGTGCCAGCAGTGATTACGGGGGGCCGGGTGAGCAGTACTTC
CASSDYGGPGEQYF
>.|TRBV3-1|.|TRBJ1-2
TGTGCCAGCAGCAATCGGGACACCGCTAACTATGGCTACACCTTC
CASSNRDTANYGYTF
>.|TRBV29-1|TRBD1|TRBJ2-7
TGCAGCGTTGGGACAGGGGGCGGTGAGCAGTACTTC
CSVGTGGGEQYF
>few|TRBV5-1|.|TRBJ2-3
TGCGCCAGCAGCTTGGGACTTAGAGTCATCACAGATACGCAGTATTTT
CASSLGLRVITDTQYF
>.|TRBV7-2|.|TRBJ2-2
TGTGCCAGCAGCCCCGAGTATTTGAATCTGGGGACCGGGGAGCTGTTTTTT
CASSPEYLNLGTGELFF
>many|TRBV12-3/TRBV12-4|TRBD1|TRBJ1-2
TGTGCCAGCAGTAAGGACAGGGCCGGTGGCTACACCTTC
CASSKDRAGGYTF
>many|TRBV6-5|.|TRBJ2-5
TGTGCCAGCAGTTACTCGAATAAAATCTCCTCCCAGTACTTC
CASSYSNKISSQYF
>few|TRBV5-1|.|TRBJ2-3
TGCGCCAGCAGCTACCGGGACGGCCTTATAGATACGCAGTATTTT
CASSYRDGLIDTQYF
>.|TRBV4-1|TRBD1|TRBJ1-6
TGCGCCAGCAGCCAAGGGCCAGGGGGCAGATTCTATAATTCACCCCTCCACTTT
CASSQGPGGRFYNSPLHF
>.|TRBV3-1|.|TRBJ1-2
TGTGCCAGCAGCCATGGGGCAGGGGAGGCTCGCTACACCTTC
CASSHGAGEARYTF
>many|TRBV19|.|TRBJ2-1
TGTGCCACCTCGGGTGGGGGGTCCTCCTACAATGAGCAGTTCTTC
CATSGGGSSYNEQFF
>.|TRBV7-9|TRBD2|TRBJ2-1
TGTGCCAGCAGCTATACTAGCGCCAATGAGCAGTTCTTC
CASSYTSANEQFF
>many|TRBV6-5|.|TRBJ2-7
TGTGCCAGCAGCCGACCGGGGAGCGCTTCCTACGAGCAGTACTTC
CASSRPGSASYEQYF
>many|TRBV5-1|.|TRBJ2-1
TGCGCCAGCAGTAACGGGGCGGGGGCCACAGGGTACAATGAGCAGTTCTTC
CASSNGAGATGYNEQFF
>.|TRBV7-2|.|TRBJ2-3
TGTGCCAGCAGTGTTTTTGGGATAGATACGCAGTATTTT
CASSVFGIDTQYF
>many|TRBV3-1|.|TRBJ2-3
TGTGCCAGCAGCCAAGAGATGGGGCCCCTTAGCACAGATACGCAGTATTTT
CASSQEMGPLSTDTQYF
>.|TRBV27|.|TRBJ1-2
TGTGCCATCATAGAGAACGGCTACACCTTC
CAIIENGYTF
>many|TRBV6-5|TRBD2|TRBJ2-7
TGTGCCAGCAGCACTAGCGGGGGGGCCTACGAGCAGTACTTC
CASSTSGGAYEQYF
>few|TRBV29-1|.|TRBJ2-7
TGCAGCGTTGAAGACCCAGGTAGAAGTTACGAGCAGTACTTC
CSVEDPGRSYEQYF
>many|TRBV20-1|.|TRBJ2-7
TGCAGTGCCCGGATAAGCTCCTACGAGCAGTACTTC
CSARISSYEQYF
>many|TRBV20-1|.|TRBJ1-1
TGCAGTGCTAGAGGCCGGGGCCAACCGAACACTGAAGCTTTCTTT
CSARGRGQPNTEAFF
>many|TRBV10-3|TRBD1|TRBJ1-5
TGTGCCATAAAGGGACAGGGTTTAGGTCAGCCCCAGCATTTT
CAIKGQGLGQPQHF
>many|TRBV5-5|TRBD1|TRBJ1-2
TGTGCCAGCAGCTTGGCCGAGGGGGCCGATGGCTACACCTTC
CASSLAEGADGYTF
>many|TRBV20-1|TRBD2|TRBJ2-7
TGCAGTGCTCCGAAGGGTGCGGGGGGGCCGCACGAGCAGTACTTC
CSAPKGAGGPHEQYF
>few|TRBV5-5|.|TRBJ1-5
TGTGCCAGCAGCGGCGGGACGGGGTCCGGTCGGCCCCAGCATTTT
CASSGGTGSGRPQHF
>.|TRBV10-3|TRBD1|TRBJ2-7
TGTGCCATCAGTGTACAGGGGCTCTCCTACGAGCAGTACTTC
CAISVQGLSYEQYF
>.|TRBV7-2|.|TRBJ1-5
TGTGCCAGCAGCTCTGGGGGCGGGGGTAGCAATCAGCCCCAGCATTTT
CASSSGGGGSNQPQHF
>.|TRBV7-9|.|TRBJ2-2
TGTGCCAGCAGCTTAAGGACAGGAGGCAGCGGGGAGCGGTTTTTT
CASSLRTGGSGERFF
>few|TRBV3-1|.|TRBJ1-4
TGTGCCAGCAGCCCTGAGGGGCTCAATGAAAAACTGTTTTTT
CASSPEGLNEKLFF
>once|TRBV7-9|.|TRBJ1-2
TGTGCCAGCGGCCCCACGGGACTGGATGGCTACACCTTC
CASGPTGLDGYTF
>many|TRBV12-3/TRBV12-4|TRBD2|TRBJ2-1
TGTGCCAGCAGTTCCTCCGGGCGGGGGGGCTTAGATGAGCAGTTCTTC
CASSSSGRGGLDEQFF
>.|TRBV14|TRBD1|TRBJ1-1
TGTGCCAGCAGCCAGAGGAAACCGGGGACAGTGAACACTGAAGCTTTCTTT
CASSQRKPGTVNTEAFF
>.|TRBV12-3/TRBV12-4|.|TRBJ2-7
TGTGCCAGCAGTCCGGGTGGCAGAAGCTCCTACGAGCAGTACTTC
CASSPGGRSSYEQYF
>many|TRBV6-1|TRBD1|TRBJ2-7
TGTGCCAGCAGTGCCGGACAGGGGGCCCCCTCCTACGAGCAGTACTTC
CASSAGQGAPSYEQYF
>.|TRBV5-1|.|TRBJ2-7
TGCGCCAGCAGCCTTAGGACACGAGCGGGCTCCTACAATGAGCAGTACTTC
CASSLRTRAGSYNEQYF
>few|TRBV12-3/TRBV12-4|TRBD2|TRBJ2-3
TGTGCCAGCACCAAGCGGGGGGGCCAAGGCACAGATACGCAGTATTTT
CASTKRGGQGTDTQYF